The 14 T cell receptor beta chains below all came from one sample that was sequenced in a study of T cell responses to AZD1222 COVID-19 vaccine. Profiled with immunoSEQ multiplex PCR; TCRdb holds only in-frame clones, not every one. The table includes tens of thousands of clones, about nine tenths detected once. The sequencing here drew on peripheral blood, taken on day 0 of AZD1222 vaccination. The receptors shown here come from an adult in good health.

J is TRBJ2-3 and V is TRBV9, with D unresolved. Germline V lookup: CDR1 SGDLS, CDR2 YYNGEE. This CDR3 contains 13 residues. V lost 2 bases and J lost 2, with 6 bases in between. The CDR3 loop reads CASSVTPTDTQYF. The CDR3 region has the DNA TGTGCCAGCAGCGTGACTCCCACAGATACGCAGTATTTT.

The chain links TRBV27 to TRBJ1-4; possible D gene TRBD1, 6 bases. CDR3 length: 15 amino acids. CDR1 is MNHEY and CDR2 is SMNVEV in the germline V gene (reference sequence). V lost 6 bases, J lost 8 bases, and 19 bases lay in between. The CDR3 DNA reads as TGTGCCAGCAGCCCCAGACAGGAAAGGACCGAAAAACTGTTTTTT. The encoded protein is CASSPRQERTEKLFF.

This chain connects TRBV4-1 to TRBJ2-6, with D hard to call. The CDR3 runs to 15 residues. Trimming left V 7 bases short and J 1 base short, with 11 bases between. The germline gives CDR1 MGHRA, CDR2 YSYEKL. The CDR3 bases are TGCGCCAGCAACCTCCGGGCGTCTGGGGCCAACGTCCTGACTTTC. Residues: CASNLRASGANVLTF.

The chain combines TRBV27 with TRBJ1-2; weak D call: TRBD1 (5 bases). The CDR3 length is 13 residues. V lost 3 bases and J lost 6, with 11 bases in between. Germline CDR1 and CDR2: MNHEY and SMNVEV (reference sequence). CDR3 sequence (DNA): TGTGCCAGCAGTTTGAGGCAGGGAAATGGCTACACCTTC. This codes for CASSLRQGNGYTF.

The chain recombines TRBV7-9 with TRBJ2-7; D ambiguous. The V end was cut by 5 bases, the J end by 4 bases, with 12 bases between. This CDR3 has 13 amino acids. Germline CDR1 SEHNR, CDR2 FQNEAQ (reference sequence). The CDR3 sequence is CASSLLGQYEQYF. CDR3 bases: TGTGCCAGCAGCCTCCTGGGTCAATACGAGCAGTACTTC.

The chain couples TRBV6-5 to TRBJ2-1, with 8 bases identical to TRBD1. CDR3 length: 16 amino acids. Losses at the gene ends were 2 bases for V and 7 bases for J; bases not matched to a gene: 10. Germline values: CDR1 MNHEY, CDR2 SVGAGI. The chain's CDR3 is CASSYTTRTGQNEQFF. As DNA, the CDR3 is TGTGCCAGCAGTTACACAACTCGGACAGGGCAAAATGAGCAGTTCTTC.

DNA for the CDR3: TGTGCCAGCAGCTTACAGGGGGGGACCTATGGCTACACCTTC. The encoded protein is CASSLQGGTYGYTF. The J gene is TRBJ1-2, the V gene TRBV7-9; 7 bases line up with TRBD1. The V segment lost 2 bases and the J segment 4 bases; nucleotides outside the gene matches: 4. The length of the CDR3 is 14 residues. Germline V gene data show CDR1 as SEHNR and CDR2 as FQNEAQ (reference sequence). The complete variable domain, with remaining parts taken from reference TRBV7-9 and TRBJ1-2, reads DTGVSQNPRHKITKRGQNVTFRCDPISEHNRLYWYRQTLGQGPEFLTYFQNEAQLEKSRLLSDRFSAERPKGSFSTLEIQRTEQGDSAMYLCASSLQGGTYGYTFGSGTRLTVV.

The chain links TRBV6-1 to TRBJ1-1, with 10 bases fitting TRBD1. Germline values: CDR1 MNHNS, CDR2 SASEGT. The V segment lost 4 bases and the J segment 3 bases; nucleotides outside the gene matches: 8. This CDR3 is 16 amino acids long. The CDR3 nucleotides read TGTGCCAGCAGTGCGGGGGACAGGGGATGGGACACTGAAGCTTTCTTT. This codes for CASSAGDRGWDTEAFF.

The chain employs TRBV10-2 and TRBJ1-1, with D possibly TRBD1 on 6 matching bases. There are 13 residues in the CDR3. Trimming left V 8 bases short and J 5 bases short, with 15 bases between. CDR1 is WSHSY and CDR2 is SAAADI in the germline V gene. Here the CDR3 DNA reads TGCGCCAGCTCAAGAACAGGGAGTACTGAAGCTTTCTTT. Residues: CASSRTGSTEAFF.

The V gene is TRBV5-1, the J gene TRBJ2-1, with 10 bases aligning to TRBD2. The CDR3 runs 14 residues. The germline CDR1 and CDR2 sequences are SGHRS and YFSETQ. The junction had 3 bases not matched to a gene; V was cut back by 3 bases and J by 6 bases. The CDR3 spells CASSSGTSANEQFF. CDR3 nucleotides: TGCGCCAGCAGCTCCGGGACTAGCGCCAATGAGCAGTTCTTC.

This clone was counted a few times. The V call is TRBV5-1, the J call TRBJ2-1; D is uncertain. The germline V gene has CDR1 SGHRS and CDR2 YFSETQ. The CDR3 extends over 12 amino acids. Trimming took off 0 bases at V and 6 bases at J, with 4 bases between the two ends. The CDR3 DNA reads as TGCGCCAGCAGCTTGGACCTCAATGAGCAGTTCTTC. Protein product: CASSLDLNEQFF.

The chain carries TRBV24-1 and TRBJ2-5; 7 bases map to TRBD2. The CDR3 spans 15 residues. Unmatched junction bases numbered 12, after V lost 9 bases and J lost 3 bases. The germline CDR1 and CDR2 sequences are KGHDR and SFDVKD. CDR3 sequence: CATGRGGQGKETQYF. The CDR3 coding sequence is TGTGCCACCGGGCGGGGAGGGCAGGGAAAAGAGACCCAGTACTTC.

This clone was observed once. The chain couples TRBV6-5 to TRBJ1-4; 7 positions match TRBD1. This CDR3 is 14 amino acids long. V lost 8 bases to trimming and J lost 4 bases; unmatched junction nucleotides: 7. Germline V lookup: CDR1 MNHEY, CDR2 SVGAGI. The CDR3, as DNA: TGTGCCAGCCGATGGGGACAGCTTAATGAAAAACTGTTTTTT. Residues: CASRWGQLNEKLFF.

The CDR3 is CAWTVSRETQYF. Here the CDR3 DNA reads TGTGCCTGGACTGTGTCTCGAGAGACCCAGTACTTC. V usage is TRBV30 and J usage is TRBJ2-5; D gene uncertain. The CDR3 contains 12 residues. Looked up from germline, CDR1 is GTSNPN and CDR2 is SVGIG (reference sequence). Trimming pared 4 bases from V and 4 bases from J, leaving 10 bases between.